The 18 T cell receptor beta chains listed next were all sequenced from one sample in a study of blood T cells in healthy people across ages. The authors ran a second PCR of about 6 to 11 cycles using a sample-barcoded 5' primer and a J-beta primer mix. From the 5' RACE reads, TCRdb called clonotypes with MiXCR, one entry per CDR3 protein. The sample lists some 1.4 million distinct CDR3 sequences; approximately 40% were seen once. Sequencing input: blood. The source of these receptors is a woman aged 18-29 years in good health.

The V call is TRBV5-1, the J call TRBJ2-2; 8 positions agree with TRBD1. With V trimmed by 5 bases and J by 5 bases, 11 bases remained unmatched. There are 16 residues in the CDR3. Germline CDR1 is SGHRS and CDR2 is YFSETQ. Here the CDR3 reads CASRSAGQALTGELFF. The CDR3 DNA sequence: TGCGCCAGCAGGTCTGCGGGACAGGCGCTTACCGGGGAGCTGTTTTTT.

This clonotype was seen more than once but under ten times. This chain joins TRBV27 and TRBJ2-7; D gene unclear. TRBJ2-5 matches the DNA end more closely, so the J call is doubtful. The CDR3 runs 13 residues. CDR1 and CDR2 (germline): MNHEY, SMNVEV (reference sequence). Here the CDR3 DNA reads TGTGCCAGCAGTACCGCCCCCTCAGAGACCCAGTACTTC. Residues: CASSTAPSETQYF.

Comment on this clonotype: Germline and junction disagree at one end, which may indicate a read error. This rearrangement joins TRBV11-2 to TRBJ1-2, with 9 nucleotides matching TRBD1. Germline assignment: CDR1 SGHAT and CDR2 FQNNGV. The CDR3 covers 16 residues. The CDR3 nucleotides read TGTACCAGCAGCTTATCAACAGGGGGCGTCAACTATGGCTACACCTTC. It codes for CTSSLSTGGVNYGYTF.

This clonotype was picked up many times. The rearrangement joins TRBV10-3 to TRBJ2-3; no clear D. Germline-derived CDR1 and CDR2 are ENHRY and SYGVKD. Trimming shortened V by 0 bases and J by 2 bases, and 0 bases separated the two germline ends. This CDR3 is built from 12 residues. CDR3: CAISESTDTQYF. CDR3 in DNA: TGTGCCATCAGTGAGTCCACAGATACGCAGTATTTT.

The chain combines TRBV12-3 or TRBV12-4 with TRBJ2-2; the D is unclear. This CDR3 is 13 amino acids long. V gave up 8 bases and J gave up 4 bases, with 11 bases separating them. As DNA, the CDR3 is TGTGCCAGCTACCTGGGTGGCACCGGGGAGCTGTTTTTT. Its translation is CASYLGGTGELFF.

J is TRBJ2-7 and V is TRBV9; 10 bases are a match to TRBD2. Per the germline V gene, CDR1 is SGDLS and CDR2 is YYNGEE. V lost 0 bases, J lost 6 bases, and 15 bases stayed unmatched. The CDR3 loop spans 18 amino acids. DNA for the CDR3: TGTGCCAGCAGCGTAGTTGACGGGTCAGGGACTAGCGCTTCCGAGCAGTACTTC. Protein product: CASSVVDGSGTSASEQYF.

The CDR3 reads CASSFQGYTGELFF. CDR3 in DNA: TGTGCCAGCAGTTTTCAGGGATACACCGGGGAGCTGTTTTTT. The chain is built from TRBV12-3 or TRBV12-4 and TRBJ2-2; possibly TRBD1 for D (5 bases). CDR3 length equals 14 residues. V lost 3 bases and J lost 3, with 8 bases in between.

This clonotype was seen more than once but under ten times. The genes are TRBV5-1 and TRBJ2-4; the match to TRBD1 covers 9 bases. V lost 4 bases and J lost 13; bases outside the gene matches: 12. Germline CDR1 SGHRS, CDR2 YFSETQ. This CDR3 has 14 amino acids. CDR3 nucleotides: TGCGCCAGCAGCCCGAGGACAGGGGTTAGTGAGCAGTACTTC. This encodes CASSPRTGVSEQYF.

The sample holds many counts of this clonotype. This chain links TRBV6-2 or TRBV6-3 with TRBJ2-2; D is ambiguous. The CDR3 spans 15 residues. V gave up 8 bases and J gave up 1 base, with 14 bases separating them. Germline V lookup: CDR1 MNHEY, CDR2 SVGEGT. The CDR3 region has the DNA TGTGCCAGCGGAACAGCTTTACAGAACACCGGGGAGCTGTTTTTT. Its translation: CASGTALQNTGELFF.

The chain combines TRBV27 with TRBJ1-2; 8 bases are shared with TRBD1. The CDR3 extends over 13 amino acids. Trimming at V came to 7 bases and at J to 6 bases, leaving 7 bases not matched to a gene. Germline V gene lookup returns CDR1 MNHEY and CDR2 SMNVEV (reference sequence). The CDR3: CASNDRGMNGYTF. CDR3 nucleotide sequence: TGTGCCAGCAACGACAGGGGTATGAATGGCTACACCTTC.

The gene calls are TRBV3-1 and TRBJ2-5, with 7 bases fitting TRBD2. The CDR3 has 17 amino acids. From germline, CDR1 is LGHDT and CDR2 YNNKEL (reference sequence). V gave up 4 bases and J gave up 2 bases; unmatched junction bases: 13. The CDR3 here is CASSPLEAGAGQETQYF. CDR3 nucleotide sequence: TGTGCCAGCAGCCCCCTCGAAGCTGGAGCGGGACAAGAGACCCAGTACTTC.

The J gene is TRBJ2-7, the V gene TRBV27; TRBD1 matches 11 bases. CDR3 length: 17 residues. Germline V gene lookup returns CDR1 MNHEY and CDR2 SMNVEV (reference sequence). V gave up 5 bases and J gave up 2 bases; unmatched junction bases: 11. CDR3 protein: CASSAGTGGTRAYEQYF. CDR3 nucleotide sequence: TGTGCCAGCAGTGCCGGGACAGGGGGTACCCGAGCCTACGAGCAGTACTTC.

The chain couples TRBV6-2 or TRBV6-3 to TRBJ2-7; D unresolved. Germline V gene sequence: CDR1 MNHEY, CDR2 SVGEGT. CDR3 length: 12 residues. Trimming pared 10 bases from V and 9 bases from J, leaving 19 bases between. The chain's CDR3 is CAIQTATLGQYF. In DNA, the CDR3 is TGTGCCATCCAGACTGCGACCTTGGGGCAGTACTTC.

CDR3 in amino acids: CSANRDYGYTF. CDR3 DNA: TGCAGTGCCAACAGAGACTATGGCTACACCTTC. The chain recombines TRBV20-1 with TRBJ1-2; D not certain. This CDR3 comprises 11 residues. Germline loops: CDR1 DFQATT, CDR2 SNEGSKA (reference sequence). V lost 6 bases, J lost 3 bases, and 8 bases lay in between.

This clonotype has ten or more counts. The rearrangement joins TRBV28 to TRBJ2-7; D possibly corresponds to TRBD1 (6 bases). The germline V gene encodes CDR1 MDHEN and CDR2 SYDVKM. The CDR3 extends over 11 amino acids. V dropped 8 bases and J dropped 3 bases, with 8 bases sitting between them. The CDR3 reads CASLDSYEQYF. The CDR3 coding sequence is TGTGCCAGCCTGGACAGCTACGAGCAGTACTTC.

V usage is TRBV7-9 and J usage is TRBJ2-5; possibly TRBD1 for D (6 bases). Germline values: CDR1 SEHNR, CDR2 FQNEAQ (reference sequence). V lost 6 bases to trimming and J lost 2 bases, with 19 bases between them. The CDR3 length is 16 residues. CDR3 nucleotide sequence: TGTGCCAGCAGTATAGGGGCGACAGGTCGTCAAGAGACCCAGTACTTC. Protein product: CASSIGATGRQETQYF.

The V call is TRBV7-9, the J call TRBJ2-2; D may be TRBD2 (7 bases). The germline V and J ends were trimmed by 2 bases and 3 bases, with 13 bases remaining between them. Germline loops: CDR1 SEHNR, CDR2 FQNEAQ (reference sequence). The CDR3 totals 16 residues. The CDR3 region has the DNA TGTGCCAGCAGCTTATCGCGGGGGCAGGACACCGGGGAGCTGTTTTTT. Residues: CASSLSRGQDTGELFF. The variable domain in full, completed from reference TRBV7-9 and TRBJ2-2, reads DTGVSQNPRHKITKRGQNVTFRCDPISEHNRLYWYRQTLGQGPEFLTYFQNEAQLEKSRLLSDRFSAERPKGSFSTLEIQRTEQGDSAMYLCASSLSRGQDTGELFFGEGSRLTVL.

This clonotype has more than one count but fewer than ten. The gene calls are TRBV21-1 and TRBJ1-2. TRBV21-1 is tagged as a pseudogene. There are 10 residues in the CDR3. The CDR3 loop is CASSTRGYTF. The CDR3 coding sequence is TGTGCCAGCAGCACGAGGGGCTACACCTTC.